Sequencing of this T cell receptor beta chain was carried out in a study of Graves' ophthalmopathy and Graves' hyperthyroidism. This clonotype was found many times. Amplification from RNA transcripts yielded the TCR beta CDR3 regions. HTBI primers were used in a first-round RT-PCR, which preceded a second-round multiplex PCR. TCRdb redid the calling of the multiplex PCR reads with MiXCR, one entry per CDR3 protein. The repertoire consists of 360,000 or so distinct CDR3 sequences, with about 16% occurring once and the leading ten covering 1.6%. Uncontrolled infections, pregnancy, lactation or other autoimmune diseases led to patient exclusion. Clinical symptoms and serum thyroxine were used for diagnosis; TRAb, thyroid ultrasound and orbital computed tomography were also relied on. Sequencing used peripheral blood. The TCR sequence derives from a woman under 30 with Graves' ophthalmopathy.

The CDR3 nucleotides are TGCGCCAGCAGCTTGGGTGGACTAGCTAGCGGGGAGCTGTTTTTT. Its translation is CASSLGGLASGELFF. The chain uses TRBV5-1 and TRBJ2-2; 8 bases align to TRBD2. This CDR3 is built from 15 residues. Germline V lookup: CDR1 SGHRS, CDR2 YFSETQ. The V gene end was trimmed by 0 bases and the J gene end by 7 bases; junction bases not matched to a gene: 5.